This T cell receptor beta chain was obtained from a study of T cell responses to AZD1222 COVID-19 vaccine. This CDR3 has 16 residues. Germline V gene lookup returns CDR1 SGHNT and CDR2 YENEEA. Between the trimmed V and J ends, which lost 5 bases and 7 bases, there was a span of 21 bases. Profiling relied on immunoSEQ multiplex PCR, and the TCRdb table lists in-frame clones only, not all of them. The sample has 95,000 to 100,000 clones; about 90% are singletons. This chain links TRBV11-3 with TRBJ2-1; D gene ambiguous. The sequenced sample was peripheral blood, obtained 28 days after the second AZD1222 dose. This TCR came from an adult who received the AZD1222 COVID-19 vaccine. CDR3 DNA: TGTGCCAGCAGCCCCCCCGGGCTAGTTCCCCCGAATGAGCAGTTCTTC. This translates into CASSPPGLVPPNEQFF.